This TCR beta chain emerged from a study of shared clonotypes between healthy human individuals. Broader study findings: The represented genetic and exposure-history diversity was limited by the small number of donors. Shared clonotypes across all four donors exceeded non-shared ones in generation probability.

CDR1 is KGHSH and CDR2 is LQKENI in the germline V gene. V was cut by 1 base and J by 5 bases, with 14 bases left in between. The CDR3 loop spans 16 amino acids. Adult donors, all healthy and HIV-negative, had no recent acute infections or vaccinations. Sequenced by immunoSEQ multiplex PCR; TCRdb stores in-frame clones only, minus some. The sample includes about 360,000 clones, roughly 70% seen only once; the top ten take 8.5% to 12%. Worth noting for this clone: No antigen is known for it.

The chain combines TRBV18 with TRBJ2-2; a possible D gene is TRBD1 (6 bases). Source material: memory CD4+ T cells sorted from blood. This sample's subset: CD45RA-negative fraction. This clonotype was obtained from a young man in good health. The CDR3 here is CASSPLGAGETGELFF. The DNA of the CDR3 is TGTGCCAGCTCACCACTCGGGGCAGGGGAGACCGGGGAGCTGTTTTTT.